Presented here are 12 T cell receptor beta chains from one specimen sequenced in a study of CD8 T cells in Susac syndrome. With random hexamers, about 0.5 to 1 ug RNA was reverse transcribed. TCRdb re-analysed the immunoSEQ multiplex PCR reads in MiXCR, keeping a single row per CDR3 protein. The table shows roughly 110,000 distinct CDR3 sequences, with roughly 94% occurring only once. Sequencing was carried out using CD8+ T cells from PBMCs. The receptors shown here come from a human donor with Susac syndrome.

CDR3 sequence (DNA): TGTGCCAGCAGCCCCCGTGTAGCAGCCACTGAAGCTTTCTTT. It is translated as CASSPRVAATEAFF. V is TRBV9 and J is TRBJ1-1; D remains ambiguous. Germline loops: CDR1 SGDLS, CDR2 YYNGEE. This CDR3 comprises 14 residues. Trimming took 4 bases from V and 4 from J, leaving 14 bases between them. Supplemented by reference TRBV9 and TRBJ1-1, the full variable domain reads DSGVTQTPKHLITATGQRVTLRCSPRSGDLSVYWYQQSLDQGLQFLIQYYNGEERAKGNILERFSAQQFPDLHSELNLSSLELGDSALYFCASSPRVAATEAFFGQGTRLTVV.

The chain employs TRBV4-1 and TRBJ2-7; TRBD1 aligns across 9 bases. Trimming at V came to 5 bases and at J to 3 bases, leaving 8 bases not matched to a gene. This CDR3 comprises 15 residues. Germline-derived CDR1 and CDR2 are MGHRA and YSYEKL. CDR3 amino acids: CASSEIPGQGYEQYF. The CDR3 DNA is TGCGCCAGCAGCGAGATCCCGGGACAGGGCTACGAGCAGTACTTC.

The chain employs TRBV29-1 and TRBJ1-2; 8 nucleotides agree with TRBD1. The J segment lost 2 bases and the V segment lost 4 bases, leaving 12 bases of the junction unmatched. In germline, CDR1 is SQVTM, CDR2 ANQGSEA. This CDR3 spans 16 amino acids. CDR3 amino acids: CSVAGGDPVLNYGYTF. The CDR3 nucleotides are TGCAGCGTTGCAGGGGGCGACCCAGTACTAAACTATGGCTACACCTTC.

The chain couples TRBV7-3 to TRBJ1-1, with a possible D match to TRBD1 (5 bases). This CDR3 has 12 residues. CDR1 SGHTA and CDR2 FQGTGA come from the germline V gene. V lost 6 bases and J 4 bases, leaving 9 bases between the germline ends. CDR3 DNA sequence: TGTGCCAGCAGGGGGGTTGGCACTGAAGCTTTCTTT. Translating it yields CASRGVGTEAFF.

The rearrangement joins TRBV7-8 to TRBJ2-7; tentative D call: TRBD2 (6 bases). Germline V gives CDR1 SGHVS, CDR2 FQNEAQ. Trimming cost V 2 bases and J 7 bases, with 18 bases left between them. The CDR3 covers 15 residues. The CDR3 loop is CASSLFRDFREEQYF. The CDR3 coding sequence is TGTGCCAGCAGCTTATTTCGGGACTTCAGGGAGGAGCAGTACTTC.

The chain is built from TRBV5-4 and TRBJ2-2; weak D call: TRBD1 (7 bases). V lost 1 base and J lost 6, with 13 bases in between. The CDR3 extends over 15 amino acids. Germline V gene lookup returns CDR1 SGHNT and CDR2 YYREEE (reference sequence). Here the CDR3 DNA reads TGTGCCAGCAGCTTGCCCGACAGGGAGGCCGGGGAGCTGTTTTTT. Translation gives CASSLPDREAGELFF.

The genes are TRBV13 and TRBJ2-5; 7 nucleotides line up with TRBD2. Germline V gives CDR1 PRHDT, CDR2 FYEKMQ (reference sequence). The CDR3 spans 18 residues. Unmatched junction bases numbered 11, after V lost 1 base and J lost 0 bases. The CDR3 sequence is CASSLVSERGLYQETQYF. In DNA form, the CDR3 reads TGTGCCAGCAGCTTAGTATCGGAGCGGGGATTGTACCAAGAGACCCAGTACTTC.

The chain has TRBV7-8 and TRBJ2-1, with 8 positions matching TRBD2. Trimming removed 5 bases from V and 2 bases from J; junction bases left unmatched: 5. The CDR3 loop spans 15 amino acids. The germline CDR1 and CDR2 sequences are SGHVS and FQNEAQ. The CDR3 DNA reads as TGTGCCAGCAGCCGGGGGGGCCTGACCTACAATGAGCAGTTCTTC. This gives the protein CASSRGGLTYNEQFF.

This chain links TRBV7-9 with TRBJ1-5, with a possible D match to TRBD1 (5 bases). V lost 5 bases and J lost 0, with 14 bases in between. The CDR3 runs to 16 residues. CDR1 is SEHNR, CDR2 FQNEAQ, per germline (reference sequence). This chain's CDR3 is CASSLEDTSSNQPQHF. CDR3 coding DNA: TGTGCCAGCAGCCTGGAGGACACCTCTAGCAATCAGCCCCAGCATTTT.

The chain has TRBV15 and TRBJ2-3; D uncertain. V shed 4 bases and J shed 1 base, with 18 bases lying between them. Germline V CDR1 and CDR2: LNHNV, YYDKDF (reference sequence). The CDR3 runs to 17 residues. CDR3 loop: CATSMGVALKGTDTQYF. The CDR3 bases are TGTGCCACCAGCATGGGTGTGGCCCTGAAAGGCACAGATACGCAGTATTTT.

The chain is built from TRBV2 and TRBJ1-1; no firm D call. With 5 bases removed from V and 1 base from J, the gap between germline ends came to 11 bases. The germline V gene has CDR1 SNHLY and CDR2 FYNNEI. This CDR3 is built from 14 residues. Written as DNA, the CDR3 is TGTGCCAGCAGTACCTATCAGGAGAACACTGAAGCTTTCTTT. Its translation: CASSTYQENTEAFF.

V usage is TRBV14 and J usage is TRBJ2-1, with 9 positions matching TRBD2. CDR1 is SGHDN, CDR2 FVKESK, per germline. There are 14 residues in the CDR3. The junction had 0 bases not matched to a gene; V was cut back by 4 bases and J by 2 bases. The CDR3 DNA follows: TGTGCCAGCAGCCGCGGGGGGGCCTACAATGAGCAGTTCTTC. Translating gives CASSRGGAYNEQFF.